These 17 T cell receptor beta chains were sequenced from one sample in a study of read filtering for tumor transcriptome and immune sequencing. From about 400 ng of RNA, a library with molecular barcoded alpha/delta and beta/gamma adaptors was made. TCRdb re-derived calls from the reads in MiXCR, one entry per CDR3 protein. This sample has about 86,000 distinct CDR3 sequences, with 9% to 15% found just once. The sequencing sample was made of a population of CD138-negative cells sorted from bone marrow. Receptor source: a donor aged 40 or older with multiple myeloma.

This clonotype has only one observation. This may stem from a read error, because a much larger clone lies one nucleotide away. J is TRBJ2-2 and V is TRBV18; D is ambiguous. Germline-derived CDR1 and CDR2 are KGHSH and LQKENI. The CDR3 has 14 residues. In DNA, the CDR3 is TGTGCCAGCTCAGAAGGAACGAACACCGGGCAGCTGTTTTTT. Protein sequence: CASSEGTNTGQLFF.

There are many counts of this clonotype. The chain carries TRBV2 and TRBJ2-7; D is undetermined. The V end was cut by 7 bases, the J end by 5 bases, with 15 bases between. The CDR3 consists of 13 residues. Germline-derived CDR1 and CDR2 are SNHLY and FYNNEI. CDR3 nucleotides: TGTGCCAGCAACTCATACCTCGGCCACGAGCAGTACTTC. The encoded protein is CASNSYLGHEQYF.

Note on this clonotype: One junction end disagrees with the germline gene, perhaps due to a read error. The chain links TRBV30 to TRBJ2-1; TRBD2 matches 7 bases. The CDR3 contains 14 residues. Germline CDR1 reads GTSNPN; CDR2 reads SVGIG (reference sequence). This CDR3 is CAGYPGSSGRERFF. DNA of the CDR3: TGTGCCGGATACCCCGGGTCTAGCGGTCGTGAGCGGTTCTTC.

V is TRBV5-5 and J is TRBJ1-5, with D hard to call. CDR1 and CDR2 (germline): SGHKS, YYEKEE (reference sequence). This CDR3 has 14 residues. Trimming pared 2 bases from V and 5 bases from J, leaving 11 bases between. The CDR3 DNA reads as TGTGCCAGCAGCTTCTTTAACGGGGATCAGCCCCAGCATTTT. Translating it yields CASSFFNGDQPQHF.

A remark on this clonotype: This may arise from a read error, as a much more abundant clone is one base away. The chain links TRBV14 to TRBJ2-1; D might be TRBD1 or TRBD2, each matching 5 bases. CDR3 size: 15 residues. Trimming removed 4 bases from V and 2 bases from J, with 12 bases in between. Per germline, CDR1 SGHDN and CDR2 FVKESK. The CDR3 DNA reads TGTGCCAGCAGCCGTGGGTGGGGGACCTACAATGAGCAGTTCTTC. It translates to CASSRGWGTYNEQFF.

In its sample, this clonotype was seen many times. The chain couples TRBV7-9 to TRBJ1-2; D not certain. The V gene's germline CDR1 is SEHNR and CDR2 FQNEAQ (reference sequence). The V and J ends lost 1 base and 0 bases respectively, with 12 bases between them. The CDR3 covers 16 residues. As DNA, the CDR3 is TGTGCCAGCAGCTTAGTAGTCACAGCTTCTAACTATGGCTACACCTTC. This gives the protein CASSLVVTASNYGYTF.

This clonotype was found many times. The V and J genes are TRBV18 and TRBJ1-4, with D tentatively TRBD1 (6 bases). The V end was cut by 1 base, the J end by 6 bases, with 6 bases between. The length of the CDR3 is 13 residues. Germline loops: CDR1 KGHSH, CDR2 LQKENI. For the CDR3, the DNA is TGTGCCAGCTCACCACGACAGGATGAAAAACTGTTTTTT. Its protein product is CASSPRQDEKLFF.

This clonotype was recorded many times. The CDR3 region has the DNA TGTGCCAGCACCCCACAGGGTTCCTACGAGCAGTACTTC. Translating it yields CASTPQGSYEQYF. V and J are TRBV6-5 and TRBJ2-7; TRBD1 is a possible D gene (6 bases). Germline CDR1 reads MNHEY; CDR2 reads SVGAGI. V was cut by 7 bases and J by 1 base, with 11 bases left in between. The CDR3 covers 13 residues.

This clonotype was detected many times. V is TRBV7-9 and J is TRBJ1-5, with D hard to call. Germline V CDR1 and CDR2: SEHNR, FQNEAQ (reference sequence). V was shortened by 5 bases and J by 4 bases, with 15 bases between the two germline ends. This CDR3 is 15 amino acids long. The CDR3 loop reads CASSPGPEGNQPQHF. The CDR3 DNA reads as TGTGCCAGCAGCCCAGGACCGGAGGGTAATCAGCCCCAGCATTTT.

Comment on this clonotype: A read error may be the cause here, since a much bigger clone is one base away. This chain uses TRBV15 with TRBJ1-1, with D perhaps matching TRBD1 (5 bases). The CDR3 is made up of 15 amino acids. In germline, CDR1 is LNHNV, CDR2 YYDKDF (reference sequence). V was cut by 0 bases and J by 13 bases, with 21 bases left in between. Here the CDR3 reads CATSRDHGAALRDFF. The CDR3 DNA follows: TGTGCCACCAGCAGAGATCACGGGGCAGCCTTGCGAGATTTCTTT.

This clonotype was observed at least ten times. This chain joins TRBV12-3 or TRBV12-4 and TRBJ2-2, with D perhaps assigned TRBD1 or TRBD2 (5 bases each). Deletions cut 5 bases from V and 1 base from J, with 14 bases between. The CDR3 has 16 amino acids. CDR3 nucleotide sequence: TGTGCCAGCAGTGGTGGGACGTGGGGGAACACCGGGGAGCTGTTTTTT. It encodes CASSGGTWGNTGELFF.

Ten or more counts support this clonotype. The chain joins TRBV29-1 to TRBJ2-3, with 10 bases fitting TRBD1. V trimming: 0 bases; J trimming: 1 base; junction bases outside the gene matches: 7. The CDR3 runs to 17 residues. Germline assignment: CDR1 SQVTM and CDR2 ANQGSEA. DNA for the CDR3: TGCAGCGTTGAAGATTTTCGGACAGGGGGTGGCACAGATACGCAGTATTTT. Its protein is CSVEDFRTGGGTDTQYF.

The sample holds many counts of this clonotype. The chain combines TRBV20-1 with TRBJ2-3; no reliable D call. V was clipped by 1 base and J by 1 base, with 6 bases between them. Germline CDR1 is DFQATT and CDR2 is SNEGSKA (reference sequence). The CDR3 loop spans 13 amino acids. CDR3 sequence: CSARAGGTDTQYF. The DNA of the CDR3 is TGCAGTGCTAGAGCAGGCGGCACAGATACGCAGTATTTT.

This clonotype has just a few counts. A read error is possible here, since a much larger clone lies one base away. The chain carries TRBV12-5 and TRBJ1-5; D uncertain. The CDR3 spans 17 residues. The germline V gene encodes CDR1 LGHNT and CDR2 FRNRAP. The V end lost 5 bases, the J end lost 0 bases, and 17 bases lay between the germline ends. CDR3 in DNA: TGTGCTAGTGGTCCAAACCCGCGCAGGTGTAGCAATCAGCCCCAGCATTTT. This codes for CASGPNPRRCSNQPQHF.

The count of this clonotype is one. The chain uses TRBV29-1 and TRBJ2-5, with 7 bases aligning to TRBD2. There are 14 residues in the CDR3. The junction had 9 bases not matched to a gene; V was cut back by 3 bases and J by 5 bases. Germline CDR1 reads SQVTM; CDR2 reads ANQGSEA. DNA of the CDR3: TGCAGCGTTGACCCTCGGGCGCGGGAGGAGACCCAGTACTTC. Protein sequence: CSVDPRAREETQYF.

The sample holds many counts of this clonotype. V is TRBV20-1 and J is TRBJ2-7; D assignment may be TRBD1 or TRBD2 (5 bases each). The ends were cut back, 6 bases at V and 5 bases at J, with 20 bases in the middle. This CDR3 spans 14 amino acids. Germline V gene lookup returns CDR1 DFQATT and CDR2 SNEGSKA (reference sequence). CDR3 sequence: CSASGEGPVHEQYF. Written as DNA, the CDR3 is TGCAGTGCCTCCGGTGAGGGGCCAGTCCACGAGCAGTACTTC.

This clonotype was picked up many times. As DNA, the CDR3 is TGTGCCAGCAGCTCGCAGACAGGGACAGATACGCAGTATTTT. It specifies CASSSQTGTDTQYF. J is TRBJ2-3 and V is TRBV11-1, with 7 bases aligning to TRBD1. The CDR3 covers 14 residues. CDR1 and CDR2 (germline): SGHAT, FQDESV (reference sequence). V was pared by 4 bases and J by 3 bases, with 4 bases of the junction left unmatched.